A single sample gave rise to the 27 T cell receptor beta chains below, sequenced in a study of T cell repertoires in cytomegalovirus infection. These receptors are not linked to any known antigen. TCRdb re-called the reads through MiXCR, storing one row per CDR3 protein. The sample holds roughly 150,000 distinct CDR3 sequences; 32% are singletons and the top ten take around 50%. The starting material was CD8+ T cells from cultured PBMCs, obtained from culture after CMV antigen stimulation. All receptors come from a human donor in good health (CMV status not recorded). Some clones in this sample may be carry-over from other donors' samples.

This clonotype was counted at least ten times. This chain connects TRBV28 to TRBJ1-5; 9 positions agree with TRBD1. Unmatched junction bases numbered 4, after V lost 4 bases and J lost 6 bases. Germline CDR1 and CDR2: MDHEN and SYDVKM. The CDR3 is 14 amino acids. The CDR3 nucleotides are TGTGCCAGCAGTTCACAGGGGGCAGGTCAGCCCCAGCATTTT. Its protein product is CASSSQGAGQPQHF.

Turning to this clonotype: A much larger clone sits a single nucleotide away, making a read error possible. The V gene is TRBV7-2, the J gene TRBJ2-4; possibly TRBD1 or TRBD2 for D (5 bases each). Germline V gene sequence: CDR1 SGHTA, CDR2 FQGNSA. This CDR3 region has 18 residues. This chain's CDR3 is CASSYLFGGALAKNIEYF. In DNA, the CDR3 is TGTGCCAGCAGCTACCTATTTGGTGGGGCCCTAGCCAAAAACATTGAGTACTTC.

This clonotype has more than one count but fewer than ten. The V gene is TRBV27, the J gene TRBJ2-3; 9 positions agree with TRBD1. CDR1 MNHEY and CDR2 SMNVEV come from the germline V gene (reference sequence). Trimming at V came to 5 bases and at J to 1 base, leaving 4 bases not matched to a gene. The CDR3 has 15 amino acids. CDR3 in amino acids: CASSVRDRGTDTQYF. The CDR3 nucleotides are TGTGCCAGCAGTGTCCGGGACAGGGGCACAGATACGCAGTATTTT.

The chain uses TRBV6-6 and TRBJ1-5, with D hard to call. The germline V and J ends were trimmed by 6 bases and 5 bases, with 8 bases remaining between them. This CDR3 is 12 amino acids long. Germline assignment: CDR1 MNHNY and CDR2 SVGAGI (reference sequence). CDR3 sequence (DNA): TGTGCCAGCAGCCGGGAGTATCAGCCCCAGCATTTT. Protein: CASSREYQPQHF.

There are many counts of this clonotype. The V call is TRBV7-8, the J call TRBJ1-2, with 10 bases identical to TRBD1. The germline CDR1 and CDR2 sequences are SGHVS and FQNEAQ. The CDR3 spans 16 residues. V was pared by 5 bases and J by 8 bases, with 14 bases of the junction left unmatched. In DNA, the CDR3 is TGTGCCAGCAGCGTAAGACAGGGGGCCGGCCCGTGGGGCTACACCTTC. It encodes CASSVRQGAGPWGYTF.

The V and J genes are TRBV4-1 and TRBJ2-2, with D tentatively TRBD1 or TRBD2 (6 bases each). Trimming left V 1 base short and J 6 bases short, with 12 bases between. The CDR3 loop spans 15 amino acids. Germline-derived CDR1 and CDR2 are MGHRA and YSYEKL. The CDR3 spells CASSQVTGAAGELFF. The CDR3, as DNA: TGCGCCAGCAGCCAAGTCACGGGGGCCGCCGGGGAGCTGTTTTTT.

In DNA form, the CDR3 reads TGTGCCAGCTCACCGAGGACAGGGGATCAAGATACGCAGTATTTT. Protein sequence: CASSPRTGDQDTQYF. This sequence joins TRBV18 and TRBJ2-3; 9 bases are a match to TRBD1. The V gene's germline CDR1 is KGHSH and CDR2 LQKENI. This CDR3 is 15 amino acids long. With V trimmed by 3 bases and J by 5 bases, 6 bases remained unmatched.

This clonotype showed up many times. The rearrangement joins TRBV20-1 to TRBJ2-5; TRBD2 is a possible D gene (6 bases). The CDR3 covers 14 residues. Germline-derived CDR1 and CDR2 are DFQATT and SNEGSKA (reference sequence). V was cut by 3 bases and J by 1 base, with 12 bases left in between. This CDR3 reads CSASEEGLQETQYF. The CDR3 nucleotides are TGCAGTGCTAGTGAGGAGGGGCTCCAAGAGACCCAGTACTTC.

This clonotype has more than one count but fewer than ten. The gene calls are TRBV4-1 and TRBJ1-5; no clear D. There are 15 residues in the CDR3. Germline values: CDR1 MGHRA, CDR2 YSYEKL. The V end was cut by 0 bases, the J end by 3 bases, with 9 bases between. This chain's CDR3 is CASSQDRGNNQPQHF. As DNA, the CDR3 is TGCGCCAGCAGCCAAGATCGCGGGAACAATCAGCCCCAGCATTTT.

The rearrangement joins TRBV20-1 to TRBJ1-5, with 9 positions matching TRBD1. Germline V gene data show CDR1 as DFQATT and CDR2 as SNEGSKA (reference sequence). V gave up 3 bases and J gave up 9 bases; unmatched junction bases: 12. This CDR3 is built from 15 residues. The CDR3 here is CSARGTGSPWRPQHF. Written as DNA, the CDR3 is TGCAGTGCTAGGGGGACAGGGAGCCCATGGAGGCCCCAGCATTTT.

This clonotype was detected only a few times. Here the CDR3 DNA reads TGTGCCATCAGTGAGTCGTTTATTGGGACAGCTACAACCGAGCAGTTCTTC. Its protein is CAISESFIGTATTEQFF. The V and J genes are TRBV10-3 and TRBJ2-1, with TRBD1 identical over 7 bases. This CDR3 region has 17 residues. The germline V gene encodes CDR1 ENHRY and CDR2 SYGVKD. The junction had 15 bases not matched to a gene; V was cut back by 0 bases and J by 10 bases.

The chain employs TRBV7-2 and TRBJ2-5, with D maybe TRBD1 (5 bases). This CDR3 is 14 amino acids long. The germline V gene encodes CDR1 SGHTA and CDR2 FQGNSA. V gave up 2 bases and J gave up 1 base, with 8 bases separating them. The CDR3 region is CASSLSGSQETQYF. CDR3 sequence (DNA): TGTGCCAGCAGCTTATCAGGGTCCCAAGAGACCCAGTACTTC.

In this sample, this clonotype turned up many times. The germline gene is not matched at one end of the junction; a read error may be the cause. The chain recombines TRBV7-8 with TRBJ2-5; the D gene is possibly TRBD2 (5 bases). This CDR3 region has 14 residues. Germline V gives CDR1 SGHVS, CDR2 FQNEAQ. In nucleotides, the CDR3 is TGTGCCAGCAGCCTAGCCCCCCAGCCGGAGACCCAGTACTTC. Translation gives CASSLAPQPETQYF. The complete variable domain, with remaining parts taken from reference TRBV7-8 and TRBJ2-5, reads GAGVSQSPRYKVAKRGQDVALRCDPISGHVSLFWYQQALGQGPEFLTYFQNEAQLDKSGLPSDRFFAERPEGSVSTLKIQRTQQEDSAVYLCASSLAPQPETQYFGPGTRLLVL.

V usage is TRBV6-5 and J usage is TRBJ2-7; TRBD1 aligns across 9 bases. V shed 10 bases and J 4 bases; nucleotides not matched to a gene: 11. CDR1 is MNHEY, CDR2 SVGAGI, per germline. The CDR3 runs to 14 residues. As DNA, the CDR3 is TGTGCCACCAAACCCGGGACAGGGAGTTACGAGCAGTACTTC. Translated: CATKPGTGSYEQYF.

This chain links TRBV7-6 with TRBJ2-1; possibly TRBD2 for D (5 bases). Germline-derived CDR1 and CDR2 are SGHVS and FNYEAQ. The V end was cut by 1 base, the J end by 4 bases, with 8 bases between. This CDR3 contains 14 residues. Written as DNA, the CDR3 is TGTGCCAGCAGCTTAGGGGGAGAATACAATGAGCAGTTCTTC. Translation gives CASSLGGEYNEQFF.

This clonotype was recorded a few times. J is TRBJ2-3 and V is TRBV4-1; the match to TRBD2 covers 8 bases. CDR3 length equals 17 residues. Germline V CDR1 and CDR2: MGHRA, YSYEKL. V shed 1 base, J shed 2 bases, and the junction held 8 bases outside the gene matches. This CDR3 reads CASSQGEVAGITDTQYF. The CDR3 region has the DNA TGCGCCAGCAGCCAAGGGGAGGTAGCGGGGATCACAGATACGCAGTATTTT.

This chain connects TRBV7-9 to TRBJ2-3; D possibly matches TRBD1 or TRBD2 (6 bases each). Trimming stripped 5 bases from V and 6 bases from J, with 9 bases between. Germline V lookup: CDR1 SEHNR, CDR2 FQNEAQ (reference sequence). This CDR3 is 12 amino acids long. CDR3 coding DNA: TGTGCCAGCAGCGGGGGGCCCGATACGCAGTATTTT. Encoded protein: CASSGGPDTQYF.

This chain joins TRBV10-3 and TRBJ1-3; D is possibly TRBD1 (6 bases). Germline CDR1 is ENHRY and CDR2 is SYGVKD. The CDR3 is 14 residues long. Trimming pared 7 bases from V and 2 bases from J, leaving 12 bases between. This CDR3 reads CAIKDSPTGNTIYF. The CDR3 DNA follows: TGTGCCATCAAGGACAGTCCAACTGGAAACACCATATATTTT.

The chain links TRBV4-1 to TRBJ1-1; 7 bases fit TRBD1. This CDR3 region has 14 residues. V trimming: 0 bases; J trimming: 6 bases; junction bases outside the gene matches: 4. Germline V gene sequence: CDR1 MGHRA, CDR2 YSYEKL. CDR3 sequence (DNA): TGCGCCAGCAGCCAAGAAGGGACAGACGCTGAAGCTTTCTTT. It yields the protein CASSQEGTDAEAFF.

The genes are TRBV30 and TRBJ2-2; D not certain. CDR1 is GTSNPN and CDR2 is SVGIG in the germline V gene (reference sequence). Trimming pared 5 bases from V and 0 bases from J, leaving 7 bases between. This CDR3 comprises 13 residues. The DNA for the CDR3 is TGTGCCTGGCTTTCCGCGAACACCGGGGAGCTGTTTTTT. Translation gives CAWLSANTGELFF.

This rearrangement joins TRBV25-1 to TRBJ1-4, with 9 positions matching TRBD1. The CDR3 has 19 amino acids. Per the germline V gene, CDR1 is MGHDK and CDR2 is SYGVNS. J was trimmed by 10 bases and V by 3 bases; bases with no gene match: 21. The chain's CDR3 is CASSEGRPGQGPRVGKLFF. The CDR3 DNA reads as TGTGCCAGCAGTGAGGGCCGACCGGGACAGGGTCCTCGGGTCGGAAAACTGTTTTTT.

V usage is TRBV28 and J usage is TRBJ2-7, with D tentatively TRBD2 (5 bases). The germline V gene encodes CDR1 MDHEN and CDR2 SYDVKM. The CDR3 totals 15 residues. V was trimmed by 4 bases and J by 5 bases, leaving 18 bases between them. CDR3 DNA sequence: TGTGCCAGCAGTTCTCTGACCGGACTCCCCAACGAGCAGTACTTC. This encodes CASSSLTGLPNEQYF.

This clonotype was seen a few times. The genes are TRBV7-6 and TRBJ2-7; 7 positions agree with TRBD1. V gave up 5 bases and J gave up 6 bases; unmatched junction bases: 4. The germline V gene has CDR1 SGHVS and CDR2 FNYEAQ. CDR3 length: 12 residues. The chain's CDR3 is CASSGDSFEQYF. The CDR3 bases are TGTGCCAGCAGCGGGGACAGTTTCGAGCAGTACTTC.

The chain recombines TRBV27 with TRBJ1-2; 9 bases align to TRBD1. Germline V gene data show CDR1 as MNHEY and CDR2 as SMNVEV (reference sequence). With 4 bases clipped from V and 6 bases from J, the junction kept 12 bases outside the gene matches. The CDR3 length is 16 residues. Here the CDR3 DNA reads TGTGCCAGCAGTTCCCAAACCCGGACAGGGGAAGATGGCTACACCTTC. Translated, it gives CASSSQTRTGEDGYTF.

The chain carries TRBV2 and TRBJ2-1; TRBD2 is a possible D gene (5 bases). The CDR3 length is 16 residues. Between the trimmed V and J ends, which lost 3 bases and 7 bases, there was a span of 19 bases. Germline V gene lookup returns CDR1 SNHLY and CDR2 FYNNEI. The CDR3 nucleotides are TGTGCCAGCAGTGACCCTAAAAGCGGTGGCAATAATGAGCAGTTCTTC. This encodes CASSDPKSGGNNEQFF. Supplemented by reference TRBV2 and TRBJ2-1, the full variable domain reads EPEVTQTPSHQVTQMGQEVILRCVPISNHLYFYWYRQILGQKVEFLVSFYNNEISEKSEIFDDQFSVERPDGSNFTLKIRSTKLEDSAMYFCASSDPKSGGNNEQFFGPGTRLTVL.

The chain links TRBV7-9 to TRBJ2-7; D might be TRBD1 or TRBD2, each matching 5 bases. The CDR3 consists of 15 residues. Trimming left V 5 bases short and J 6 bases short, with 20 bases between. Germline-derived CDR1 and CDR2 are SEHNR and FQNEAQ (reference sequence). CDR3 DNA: TGTGCCAGCAGCCCCGGGGCTCCGACGTTGCGCGAGCAGTACTTC. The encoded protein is CASSPGAPTLREQYF.

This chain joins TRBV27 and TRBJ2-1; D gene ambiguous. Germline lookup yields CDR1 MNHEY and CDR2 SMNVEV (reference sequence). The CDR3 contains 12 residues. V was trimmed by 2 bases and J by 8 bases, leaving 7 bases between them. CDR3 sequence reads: CASSLMGYEQFF. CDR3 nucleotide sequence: TGTGCCAGCAGTTTAATGGGTTATGAGCAGTTCTTC.